This T cell receptor (beta chain) was identified in a study of cytomegalovirus exposure and HLA in healthy donors. Study-level results: The tendency of first-cohort TCR clusters to co-occur in the 120 validation repertoires was the finding of a later analysis.

In germline, CDR1 is SGHNT, CDR2 YENEEA. The junction had 3 bases not matched to a gene; V was cut back by 3 bases and J by 4 bases. The CDR3 is 15 residues long. For this clone: Antigen unknown.

The data were produced by immunoSEQ multiplex PCR, yet TCRdb's version contains in-frame clones alone and is incomplete. The sample has approximately 260,000 clones, around 86% seen once. The chain has TRBV11-3 and TRBJ2-5; TRBD2 agrees at 12 bases. The material sequenced was PBMCs. This clonotype was obtained from a woman in her twenties or thirties in good health and CMV-seropositive. CDR3 amino acids: CASSLTSGRPETQYF. The CDR3 bases are TGTGCCAGCAGCTTGACTAGCGGGAGACCAGAGACCCAGTACTTC. Together with reference TRBV11-3 and TRBJ2-5, the CDR3 gives the full variable domain: EAGVVQSPRYKIIEKKQPVAFWCNPISGHNTLYWYLQNLGQGPELLIRYENEEAVDDSQLPKDRFSAERLKGVDSTLKIQPAELGDSAVYLCASSLTSGRPETQYFGPGTRLLVL.